The next 31 T cell receptor beta chains were all read from a single sample in a study of T cells after posttransplantation cyclophosphamide. Treatment was busulfan-fludarabine conditioning, a marrow graft, and cyclophosphamide on days +3 and +4. TCRdb's table, derived via immunoSEQ multiplex PCR, lists solely in-frame clones and lacks some. The data contain around 22,000 clones, about 86% of them singletons. This material consisted of PBMCs, taken after allogeneic stem cell transplant with posttransplant cyclophosphamide. Receptors originate from a female patient aged 30 to 45 who received an allogeneic stem cell transplant from an unrelated donor, was CMV-positive, and had no GVHD. A subset of T cells may come from the graft donor.

The chain employs TRBV4-2 and TRBJ2-7; 8 bases align to TRBD1. Trimming cost V 2 bases and J 0 bases; bases outside gene matches: 9. Germline CDR1 and CDR2: LGHNA and YNFKEQ. This CDR3 comprises 17 residues. The CDR3 DNA is TGTGCCAGCAGCCAAATCCGGACAGGGCTCCTCTCCTACGAGCAGTACTTC. This codes for CASSQIRTGLLSYEQYF.

CDR3 sequence: CASSFGDSSTDTQYF. The CDR3, as DNA: TGTGCCAGCAGTTTTGGGGACTCAAGCACAGATACGCAGTATTTT. J is TRBJ2-3 and V is TRBV27; the D gene is possibly TRBD2 (6 bases). The germline gives CDR1 MNHEY, CDR2 SMNVEV (reference sequence). The CDR3 runs to 15 residues. With 3 bases removed from V and 0 bases from J, the gap between germline ends came to 10 bases.

This chain joins TRBV10-1 and TRBJ1-1, with 7 bases that match TRBD1. Germline loops: CDR1 WNHNN, CDR2 SYGVQD (reference sequence). The CDR3 runs to 16 residues. With V trimmed by 3 bases and J by 2 bases, 9 bases remained unmatched. The DNA for the CDR3 is TGCGCCAGCAGTGAACCCCTACAGGGGCTCAACACTGAAGCTTTCTTT. It translates to CASSEPLQGLNTEAFF.

Points on this clone: A junction boundary mismatches the germline segment, possibly from a read error. V and J are TRBV7-7 and TRBJ2-5; 9 bases align to TRBD1. Germline V gene lookup returns CDR1 SSHAT and CDR2 FNYEAQ (reference sequence). The CDR3 is 17 residues long. The CDR3 spells CASSSRTGTGRRETQYF. For the CDR3, the DNA is TGTGCTAGCAGCTCCCGGACGGGGACAGGGCGACGCGAGACCCAGTACTTC.

The V call is TRBV5-4, the J call TRBJ2-7, with 8 nucleotides matching TRBD2. The CDR3 has 13 amino acids. Losses at the gene ends were 4 bases for V and 4 bases for J; bases not matched to a gene: 4. Germline CDR1 and CDR2: SGHNT and YYREEE (reference sequence). The CDR3 DNA reads as TGTGCCAGCAGCCCGGGACTAGAATACGAGCAGTACTTC. Encoded protein: CASSPGLEYEQYF. The full variable domain, completed using reference TRBV5-4 and TRBJ2-7, is ETGVTQSPTHLIKTRGQQVTLRCSSQSGHNTVSWYQQALGQGPQFIFQYYREEENGRGNFPPRFSGLQFPNYSSELNVNALELDDSALYLCASSPGLEYEQYFGPGTRLTVT.

V and J are TRBV11-2 and TRBJ1-6; 9 nucleotides line up with TRBD1. The germline V gene encodes CDR1 SGHAT and CDR2 FQNNGV. V lost 4 bases to trimming and J lost 6 bases; unmatched junction nucleotides: 7. The CDR3 runs 16 residues. The CDR3 loop is CASSSSDRGVNSPLHF. The CDR3, as DNA: TGTGCCAGCAGCTCCTCGGACAGGGGTGTTAATTCACCCCTCCACTTT.

This chain joins TRBV28 and TRBJ1-4, with 8 bases matching TRBD1. V lost 5 bases to trimming and J lost 6 bases; unmatched junction nucleotides: 8. Germline-derived CDR1 and CDR2 are MDHEN and SYDVKM. This CDR3 is 15 amino acids long. CDR3 residues: CASSLLQGVHEKLFF. As DNA, the CDR3 is TGTGCCAGCAGTCTCCTACAGGGGGTCCATGAAAAACTGTTTTTT.

There are a few counts of this clone. The chain has TRBV27 and TRBJ1-1; possible D gene TRBD1, 6 bases. The ends were cut back, 2 bases at V and 1 base at J, with 8 bases in the middle. The CDR3 covers 14 residues. Germline loops: CDR1 MNHEY, CDR2 SMNVEV (reference sequence). The CDR3 DNA reads as TGTGCCAGCAGTTTAGGGGGCCCGAACACTGAAGCTTTCTTT. Translated: CASSLGGPNTEAFF.

This clone was recorded once. V is TRBV19 and J is TRBJ2-1, with 9 bases identical to TRBD2. CDR3 length: 15 amino acids. V was pared by 7 bases and J by 7 bases, with 11 bases of the junction left unmatched. Germline CDR1 is LNHDA and CDR2 is SQIVND (reference sequence). Written as DNA, the CDR3 is TGTGCCAGTATGAGCGGGGGGCCGTTTCGGAATGAGCAGTTCTTC. It codes for CASMSGGPFRNEQFF.

The chain recombines TRBV5-1 with TRBJ1-2; 7 bases fit TRBD1. The CDR3 sequence is 13 residues long. V was pared by 5 bases and J by 3 bases, with 4 bases of the junction left unmatched. Germline CDR1 and CDR2: SGHRS and YFSETQ. CDR3 coding DNA: TGCGCCAGCAGTCCCGACAGGGACTATGGCTACACCTTC. Protein sequence: CASSPDRDYGYTF. Full variable domain (remainder filled in from reference TRBV5-1 and TRBJ1-2): KAGVTQTPRYLIKTRGQQVTLSCSPISGHRSVSWYQQTPGQGLQFLFEYFSETQRNKGNFPGRFSGRQFSNSRSEMNVSTLELGDSALYLCASSPDRDYGYTFGSGTRLTVV.

This clone was recorded only once. The rearrangement joins TRBV19 to TRBJ1-1, with 9 bases aligning to TRBD1. Germline V gene data show CDR1 as LNHDA and CDR2 as SQIVND (reference sequence). The junction had 5 bases not matched to a gene; V was cut back by 5 bases and J by 4 bases. The CDR3 length is 14 residues. CDR3: CASSGTGKGTEAFF. The DNA for the CDR3 is TGTGCCAGTAGTGGGACAGGGAAGGGCACTGAAGCTTTCTTT.

V gene TRBV9 combines with J gene TRBJ2-1; 13 bases match TRBD2. The CDR3 consists of 20 residues. The germline V gene encodes CDR1 SGDLS and CDR2 YYNGEE. J gave up 3 bases and V 0 bases, and 12 bases lay outside the gene matches. This CDR3 reads CASSVGRVTSGGTNYNEQFF. Written as DNA, the CDR3 is TGTGCCAGCAGCGTAGGAAGGGTGACTAGCGGGGGGACTAACTACAATGAGCAGTTCTTC. The entire variable domain, with the rest obtained from reference TRBV9 and TRBJ2-1, is as follows: DSGVTQTPKHLITATGQRVTLRCSPRSGDLSVYWYQQSLDQGLQFLIQYYNGEERAKGNILERFSAQQFPDLHSELNLSSLELGDSALYFCASSVGRVTSGGTNYNEQFFGPGTRLTVL.

The chain joins TRBV5-4 to TRBJ2-5, with D maybe TRBD1 (7 bases). The CDR3 has 16 residues. V shed 0 bases and J shed 4 bases, with 16 bases lying between them. Germline V gene lookup returns CDR1 SGHNT and CDR2 YYREEE (reference sequence). DNA for the CDR3: TGTGCCAGCAGCTTGGTAGGGGGCGGGGTACTAGAGACCCAGTACTTC. Translation: CASSLVGGGVLETQYF.

The chain employs TRBV4-1 and TRBJ1-6; 8 bases are a match to TRBD1. From germline, CDR1 is MGHRA and CDR2 YSYEKL. The CDR3 extends over 16 amino acids. Trimming cost V 5 bases and J 7 bases; bases outside gene matches: 10. CDR3 nucleotide sequence: TGCGCCAGCAGCTACGCTTTGACAGGGGACAATTCACCCCTCCACTTT. The encoded protein is CASSYALTGDNSPLHF.

The V gene is TRBV25-1, the J gene TRBJ1-6, with D perhaps matching TRBD1 (6 bases). Germline V lookup: CDR1 MGHDK, CDR2 SYGVNS. There are 15 residues in the CDR3. With 3 bases removed from V and 7 bases from J, the gap between germline ends came to 13 bases. CDR3 coding DNA: TGTGCCAGCAGTGACCGTGGACAGAGAAATTCACCCCTCCACTTT. As protein: CASSDRGQRNSPLHF.

The V and J genes are TRBV6-1 and TRBJ1-5; D remains unclear. The CDR3 extends over 13 amino acids. V lost 3 bases and J 6 bases, leaving 9 bases between the germline ends. The germline CDR1 and CDR2 sequences are MNHNS and SASEGT. The CDR3 is CASSERAGQPQHF. The CDR3 bases are TGTGCCAGCAGTGAGAGGGCTGGTCAGCCCCAGCATTTT.

The chain has TRBV11-3 and TRBJ2-7; the match to TRBD1 covers 9 bases. The CDR3 totals 14 residues. In germline, CDR1 is SGHNT, CDR2 YENEEA. The V gene end was trimmed by 5 bases and the J gene end by 6 bases; junction bases not matched to a gene: 8. The CDR3 is CASSPRTGVAEQYF. DNA of the CDR3: TGTGCCAGCAGCCCCAGGACAGGGGTGGCCGAGCAGTACTTC.

The V call is TRBV18, the J call TRBJ2-5, with 7 bases identical to TRBD2. The CDR3 spans 14 residues. CDR1 and CDR2 from the germline V gene are KGHSH and LQKENI. V lost 4 bases to trimming and J lost 1 base; unmatched junction nucleotides: 3. CDR3 DNA: TGTGCCAGCTCACGCCCTAGCGGCCAAGAGACCCAGTACTTC. Translating it yields CASSRPSGQETQYF. Combining the CDR3 with reference TRBV18 and TRBJ2-5 gives the whole variable domain NAGVMQNPRHLVRRRGQEARLRCSPMKGHSHVYWYRQLPEEGLKFMVYLQKENIIDESGMPKERFSAEFPKEGPSILRIQQVVRGDSAAYFCASSRPSGQETQYFGPGTRLLVL.

This clone occurred once. In DNA form, the CDR3 reads TGTGCCAGCAGCTTACCCCCGTCCAGGAACATTTACAATGAGCAGTTCTTC. Protein sequence: CASSLPPSRNIYNEQFF. V gene TRBV7-8 combines with J gene TRBJ2-1, with D uncertain. Trimming pared 2 bases from V and 4 bases from J, leaving 18 bases between. The germline CDR1 and CDR2 sequences are SGHVS and FQNEAQ. CDR3 length: 17 residues.

The genes are TRBV18 and TRBJ2-3, with 9 nucleotides matching TRBD2. This CDR3 comprises 18 residues. Losses at the gene ends were 0 bases for V and 2 bases for J; bases not matched to a gene: 9. Looked up from germline, CDR1 is KGHSH and CDR2 is LQKENI. The CDR3 DNA reads TGTGCCAGCTCACCACCCGTTGGTAGCGGGGGACTCACAGATACGCAGTATTTT. It encodes CASSPPVGSGGLTDTQYF. Full variable domain (missing parts from reference TRBV18 and TRBJ2-3): NAGVMQNPRHLVRRRGQEARLRCSPMKGHSHVYWYRQLPEEGLKFMVYLQKENIIDESGMPKERFSAEFPKEGPSILRIQQVVRGDSAAYFCASSPPVGSGGLTDTQYFGPGTRLTVL.

In its sample, this clone was seen once. The rearrangement joins TRBV7-9 to TRBJ2-6, with D tentatively TRBD1 (6 bases). Looked up from germline, CDR1 is SEHNR and CDR2 is FQNEAQ (reference sequence). V gave up 4 bases and J gave up 0 bases, with 13 bases separating them. The CDR3 spans 17 residues. The CDR3 DNA sequence: TGTGCCAGCAGCTCGCCGGGACACAGCTCTGGGGCCAACGTCCTGACTTTC. This translates into CASSSPGHSSGANVLTF.

As for this clone: A junction end diverges from the germline sequence, so it may reflect a read error. The V call is TRBV7-7, the J call TRBJ2-1; 7 bases are a match to TRBD2. This CDR3 spans 19 amino acids. Germline V lookup: CDR1 SSHAT, CDR2 FNYEAQ (reference sequence). The CDR3 DNA reads as TGTGCTAGCAGCCCCTTAAGTCTGGACGGGCGGGGGATGGACAATGAGCAGTTCTTC. The encoded protein is CASSPLSLDGRGMDNEQFF.

This sequence joins TRBV11-1 and TRBJ2-3, with 7 bases lining up with TRBD1. The V segment lost 5 bases and the J segment 0 bases; nucleotides outside the gene matches: 11. Germline values: CDR1 SGHAT, CDR2 FQDESV (reference sequence). This CDR3 has 17 amino acids. Here the CDR3 DNA reads TGTGCCAGCAGCGCGAGAGGGACAGCTCCTAGCACAGATACGCAGTATTTT. Protein product: CASSARGTAPSTDTQYF.

The rearrangement joins TRBV19 to TRBJ1-5; D perhaps matches TRBD1 (6 bases). The CDR3 contains 17 residues. The germline gives CDR1 LNHDA, CDR2 SQIVND (reference sequence). The V end lost 1 base, the J end lost 2 bases, and 15 bases lay between the germline ends. The CDR3 spells CASSIGWLGAGNQPQHF. The CDR3 bases are TGTGCCAGTAGTATAGGTTGGCTGGGGGCCGGCAATCAGCCCCAGCATTTT.

The chain combines TRBV18 with TRBJ2-5, with 11 bases lining up with TRBD2. The CDR3 is 16 residues long. CDR1 is KGHSH, CDR2 LQKENI, per germline. The ends lost 1 base at V and 1 base at J; junction bases unmatched: 2. The CDR3 bases are TGTGCCAGCTCACCACTAGCGGGGGGGTTCCAAGAGACCCAGTACTTC. Amino acids: CASSPLAGGFQETQYF.

This clone was seen once. The rearrangement joins TRBV11-2 to TRBJ2-7; 7 nucleotides align to TRBD2. Germline CDR1 SGHAT, CDR2 FQNNGV. The CDR3 is made up of 14 amino acids. The J segment lost 9 bases and the V segment lost 3 bases, leaving 11 bases of the junction unmatched. The CDR3 protein is CASSFGTAPGGQYF. The CDR3 DNA reads as TGTGCCAGCAGCTTCGGGACCGCTCCGGGAGGGCAGTACTTC.

The CDR3 region has the DNA TGTGCCAGCAGAAAATGGGACAGGGGGCGCACCGGGGAGCTGTTTTTT. It codes for CASRKWDRGRTGELFF. The rearrangement joins TRBV7-9 to TRBJ2-2, with 12 bases matching TRBD1. The J segment lost 4 bases and the V segment lost 6 bases, leaving 6 bases of the junction unmatched. Germline CDR1 SEHNR, CDR2 FQNEAQ (reference sequence). The CDR3 is 16 amino acids.

The sample holds one count of this clone. This chain joins TRBV5-1 and TRBJ2-3, with D perhaps TRBD2 (6 bases). Germline V gene sequence: CDR1 SGHRS, CDR2 YFSETQ. V was pared by 4 bases and J by 0 bases, with 12 bases between. This CDR3 has 15 amino acids. The CDR3 DNA reads TGCGCCAGCAGCGGTGGTGGGACTAGCACAGATACGCAGTATTTT. Its translation is CASSGGGTSTDTQYF.

By share, this clone counts as medium-sized. The chain links TRBV28 to TRBJ1-5, with D tentatively TRBD1 (6 bases). V was pared by 6 bases and J by 4 bases, with 13 bases between. Germline loops: CDR1 MDHEN, CDR2 SYDVKM. The CDR3 runs 14 residues. The chain's CDR3 is CASSLGAVNQPQHF. The CDR3 DNA reads TGTGCCAGCAGCTTGGGGGCAGTGAATCAGCCCCAGCATTTT.

The chain uses TRBV7-2 and TRBJ1-2, with a possible D match to TRBD1 (6 bases). Looked up from germline, CDR1 is SGHTA and CDR2 is FQGNSA. Trimming took off 1 base at V and 5 bases at J, with 20 bases between the two ends. The CDR3 is 17 amino acids. The CDR3 region is CASSLGKRGGEGYGYTF. CDR3 nucleotides: TGTGCCAGCAGCTTAGGGAAGAGGGGGGGAGAAGGTTATGGCTACACCTTC.

A few counts support this clone. The rearrangement links TRBV19 to TRBJ1-1; a possible D gene is TRBD1 (5 bases). CDR1 and CDR2 (germline): LNHDA, SQIVND (reference sequence). The V end was cut by 5 bases, the J end by 2 bases, with 18 bases between. The CDR3 consists of 16 residues. For the CDR3, the DNA is TGTGCCAGTAGTCTCCGGACAAAGGTTTCAAACACTGAAGCTTTCTTT. Translation gives CASSLRTKVSNTEAFF.